The T cell receptor beta chain under discussion was sequenced for a study of blood T cell repertoires in COVID-19. Study-wide context: There were acute and convalescent COVID-19 samples, and they came from the United States, Italy and Spain. PBMCs, B-cell-depleted T cells, or T cells provided the cDNA or gDNA that made up the material.

Living in about two dozen US areas, the participants were between roughly 18 and 89 years of age. The J segment lost 5 bases and the V segment lost 3 bases, leaving 1 base of the junction unmatched. The CDR3 sequence is 13 residues long. Germline CDR1 reads KGHSH; CDR2 reads LQKENI. Profiled with immunoSEQ multiplex PCR; TCRdb holds only in-frame clones, not every one. This table has roughly 250,000 clones, under 95% appearing once. This clonotype originated in a woman under 30 who had recovered from COVID-19. Sequencing input: PBMCs or T cells enriched from blood (not recorded which). The rearrangement joins TRBV18 to TRBJ2-5; 9 bases line up with TRBD2. CDR3 DNA sequence: TGTGCCAGCTCACCTGCGGGAGGGGAGACCCAGTACTTC. Its protein is CASSPAGGETQYF.